These 14 T cell receptor beta chains were all obtained from the same sample, sequenced in a study of cytomegalovirus exposure and HLA in healthy donors. Both 60 Vbeta primers and 13 Jbeta primers went into the PCR. Method: immunoSEQ multiplex PCR; TCRdb's copy keeps in-frame clones and lacks some. The repertoire has about 210,000 clones, 75% to 80% of them found once; the top ten carry about 1.7%. The sample was PBMCs. Receptors originate from a male donor in good health and CMV-seronegative.

This clone has just one count. The chain carries TRBV5-1 and TRBJ2-3; maybe TRBD1 (6 bases). CDR1 and CDR2 from the germline V gene are SGHRS and YFSETQ. V lost 0 bases and J 0 bases, leaving 14 bases between the germline ends. The CDR3 is made up of 17 amino acids. CDR3 in DNA: TGCGCCAGCAGCTTGGTCCTTGGGGGCTTTAGCACAGATACGCAGTATTTT. This gives the protein CASSLVLGGFSTDTQYF. The full variable domain, rest sourced from reference TRBV5-1 and TRBJ2-3, is KAGVTQTPRYLIKTRGQQVTLSCSPISGHRSVSWYQQTPGQGLQFLFEYFSETQRNKGNFPGRFSGRQFSNSRSEMNVSTLELGDSALYLCASSLVLGGFSTDTQYFGPGTRLTVL.

This rearrangement joins TRBV28 to TRBJ2-3, with 12 bases fitting TRBD2. The CDR3 runs 15 residues. Germline loops: CDR1 MDHEN, CDR2 SYDVKM. V lost 6 bases, J lost 4 bases, and 5 bases stayed unmatched. The CDR3 DNA reads TGTGCCAGCAGCCTAACTAGCGGGAGGTCAGATACGCAGTATTTT. Translating gives CASSLTSGRSDTQYF.

The V and J genes are TRBV19 and TRBJ1-5; the match to TRBD1 covers 8 bases. Trimming took 6 bases from V and 2 from J; bases not matched to a gene: 6. The CDR3 extends over 15 amino acids. Germline lookup yields CDR1 LNHDA and CDR2 SQIVND (reference sequence). The CDR3 DNA reads as TGTGCCAGTAGGATGACAGGGGTTGGCAATCAGCCCCAGCATTTT. It encodes CASRMTGVGNQPQHF. Full variable domain (rest looked up from reference TRBV19 and TRBJ1-5): DGGITQSPKYLFRKEGQNVTLSCEQNLNHDAMYWYRQDPGQGLRLIYYSQIVNDFQKGDIAEGYSVSREKKESFPLTVTSAQKNPTAFYLCASRMTGVGNQPQHFGDGTRLSIL.

In this sample, this clone turned up a few times. The rearrangement uses TRBV13 and TRBJ2-5; D perhaps matches TRBD1 (6 bases). With the DNA end fitting TRBJ2-7 better, the J assignment may be wrong. The CDR3 has 13 amino acids. Germline-derived CDR1 and CDR2 are PRHDT and FYEKMQ (reference sequence). The CDR3 spells CASSPDRTYEQYF. The CDR3 DNA is TGTGCCAGCAGCCCCGACAGGACCTACGAGCAGTACTTC.

For this clone: One end of the junction varies from germline; a read error may be responsible. J is TRBJ1-5 and V is TRBV14; D perhaps matches TRBD1 (5 bases). There are 18 residues in the CDR3. Germline V CDR1 and CDR2: SGHDN, FVKESK. The DNA of the CDR3 is TGTGCCAGCAACCAAAGGACACCGCGGCCGTATAGCAATCAGCCCCAGCATTTT. This encodes CASNQRTPRPYSNQPQHF. Together with reference TRBV14 and TRBJ1-5, the CDR3 gives the full variable domain: EAGVTQFPSHSVIEKGQTVTLRCDPISGHDNLYWYRRVMGKEIKFLLHFVKESKQDESGMPNNRFLAERTGGTYSTLKVQPAELEDSGVYFCASNQRTPRPYSNQPQHFGDGTRLSIL.

The chain couples TRBV7-8 to TRBJ1-3; 8 bases line up with TRBD1. Losses at the gene ends were 5 bases for V and 2 bases for J; bases not matched to a gene: 5. The CDR3 runs to 15 residues. Germline V gives CDR1 SGHVS, CDR2 FQNEAQ. The CDR3 spells CASSPQGQAGNTIYF. Written as DNA, the CDR3 is TGTGCCAGCAGCCCCCAGGGACAGGCTGGAAACACCATATATTTT.

The chain employs TRBV5-1 and TRBJ1-1; 11 bases fit TRBD1. Per germline, CDR1 SGHRS and CDR2 YFSETQ. The trim removed 4 bases at V and 4 bases at J, leaving 3 bases unmatched. CDR3 size: 14 residues. This CDR3 reads CASSGQGASTEAFF. The CDR3 nucleotides read TGCGCCAGCAGCGGACAGGGGGCGAGCACTGAAGCTTTCTTT.

The gene calls are TRBV5-8 and TRBJ2-7, with TRBD1 matching 11 bases. The CDR3 spans 14 residues. Germline lookup yields CDR1 SGHTS and CDR2 YDEGEE. J lost 5 bases, V lost 7 bases, and 8 bases had no gene match. The CDR3 DNA sequence: TGTGCCAGCGGACCGGGACAGGGGGTCAACGAGCAGTACTTC. Its translation is CASGPGQGVNEQYF.

The J gene is TRBJ1-2, the V gene TRBV5-1; 7 bases map to TRBD1. This CDR3 is built from 15 residues. From germline, CDR1 is SGHRS and CDR2 YFSETQ. The trim removed 3 bases at V and 1 base at J, leaving 6 bases unmatched. The CDR3 bases are TGCGCCAGCAGCTCCGGACAGGTACTTAACTATGGCTACACCTTC. Translation gives CASSSGQVLNYGYTF. Variable domain in full (rest from reference TRBV5-1 and TRBJ1-2): KAGVTQTPRYLIKTRGQQVTLSCSPISGHRSVSWYQQTPGQGLQFLFEYFSETQRNKGNFPGRFSGRQFSNSRSEMNVSTLELGDSALYLCASSSGQVLNYGYTFGSGTRLTVV.

This chain uses TRBV5-1 with TRBJ2-5, with D perhaps TRBD1 (6 bases). Trimming cost V 0 bases and J 4 bases, with 13 bases left between them. Germline assignment: CDR1 SGHRS and CDR2 YFSETQ. This CDR3 region has 15 residues. This chain's CDR3 is CASSLEGQRGETQYF. DNA of the CDR3: TGCGCCAGCAGCTTGGAGGGACAAAGGGGAGAGACCCAGTACTTC.

This clone was seen more than once but under ten times. The chain couples TRBV30 to TRBJ1-1, with a tentative D call TRBD1 (5 bases). CDR3 size: 11 residues. V shed 1 base and J shed 6 bases, with 6 bases lying between them. The germline V gene encodes CDR1 GTSNPN and CDR2 SVGIG (reference sequence). The CDR3 sequence is CAWSGGAEAFF. The CDR3 nucleotides are TGTGCCTGGAGTGGGGGGGCTGAAGCTTTCTTT.

J is TRBJ2-1 and V is TRBV7-9, with TRBD2 as a possible D gene (5 bases). This CDR3 has 12 residues. The V end was cut by 1 base, the J end by 13 bases, with 11 bases between. Germline V gene lookup returns CDR1 SEHNR and CDR2 FQNEAQ (reference sequence). CDR3: CASSLESRAQFF. The CDR3 DNA sequence: TGTGCCAGCAGCTTAGAGTCGCGGGCTCAGTTCTTC.

The chain links TRBV5-4 to TRBJ1-1; 9 bases agree with TRBD1. J was trimmed by 1 base and V by 5 bases; bases with no gene match: 3. Germline loops: CDR1 SGHNT, CDR2 YYREEE (reference sequence). The CDR3 extends over 14 amino acids. CDR3 coding DNA: TGTGCCAGCAGTCCACAGGGGGCGAACACTGAAGCTTTCTTT. Its protein is CASSPQGANTEAFF.

The chain joins TRBV27 to TRBJ2-1, with TRBD2 identical over 9 bases. Germline V gene data show CDR1 as MNHEY and CDR2 as SMNVEV (reference sequence). J was trimmed by 8 bases and V by 1 base; bases with no gene match: 6. The length of the CDR3 is 15 residues. The CDR3 loop is CASSLWSGRFDEQFF. The CDR3 coding sequence is TGTGCCAGCAGTTTATGGAGCGGGAGGTTCGATGAGCAGTTCTTC.